A selection of T cell receptor beta chains follows, all from one sample in a study of T-cell reconstitution after alpha-beta-depleted transplantation in children. One entry per CDR3 protein results from TCRdb running MiXCR on the PCR reads. Of around 92,000 distinct CDR3 sequences listed, 9.5% to 15% are singletons. This specimen was PBMCs from the stem cell graft donor, taken from the stem cell graft. The receptors here all came from a human donor who donated a stem cell graft to a child with inherited bone marrow failure. The CDR3 runs from the conserved cysteine through the conserved F or W. A D gene is named only where the DNA matches it firmly. Size is omitted from some rows. Given values are once, few, many or a class for expanded clones.

CDR3 length: 17; V gene: TRBV4-1; D gene: TRBD2; J gene: TRBJ2-3; clone size: many; CDR3 protein: CASSQGVLAGGSDTQYF; CDR3 DNA: TGCGCCAGCAGCCAAGGGGTACTAGCGGGAGGGTCAGATACGCAGTATTTT
CDR3 length: 14; V gene: TRBV7-2; D gene: .; J gene: TRBJ1-1; clone size: many; CDR3 protein: CASSPGHGEGEAFF; CDR3 DNA: TGTGCCAGCAGCCCCGGACATGGGGAAGGAGAAGCTTTCTTT
CDR3 length: 15; V gene: TRBV7-8; D gene: TRBD2; J gene: TRBJ2-2; clone size: many; CDR3 protein: CASSLAGGYTGELFF; CDR3 DNA: TGTGCCAGCAGCTTAGCGGGAGGGTACACCGGGGAGCTGTTTTTT
CDR3 length: 15; V gene: TRBV20-1; D gene: .; J gene: TRBJ1-5; clone size: many; CDR3 protein: CSARDTEGSNQPQHF; CDR3 DNA: TGCAGTGCTAGGGACACTGAGGGGAGCAATCAGCCCCAGCATTTT
CDR3 length: 14; V gene: TRBV7-2; D gene: .; J gene: TRBJ1-4; clone size: many; CDR3 protein: CASSLGGTNEKLFF; CDR3 DNA: TGTGCCAGCAGCTTAGGGGGGACTAATGAAAAACTGTTTTTT
CDR3 length: 14; V gene: TRBV7-2; D gene: TRBD1; J gene: TRBJ2-7; clone size: few; CDR3 protein: CASSPRQGTYEQYF; CDR3 DNA: TGTGCCAGCAGCCCTCGACAGGGGACTTACGAGCAGTACTTC
CDR3 length: 14; V gene: TRBV6-5; D gene: TRBD2; J gene: TRBJ2-1; clone size: many; CDR3 protein: CASSYPGTSNEQFF; CDR3 DNA: TGTGCCAGCAGTTACCCGGGGACTAGCAATGAGCAGTTCTTC
CDR3 length: 17; V gene: TRBV6-2/TRBV6-3; D gene: TRBD1; J gene: TRBJ2-3; clone size: many; CDR3 protein: CASSYRGQGVSTDTQYF; CDR3 DNA: TGTGCCAGCAGTTACCGTGGACAGGGGGTTAGCACAGATACGCAGTATTTT
CDR3 length: 15; V gene: TRBV20-1; D gene: .; J gene: TRBJ2-1; clone size: many; CDR3 protein: CSATPRSPTYNEQFF; CDR3 DNA: TGCAGTGCTACACCCCGGAGCCCGACCTACAATGAGCAGTTCTTC
CDR3 length: 16; V gene: TRBV20-1; D gene: TRBD1; J gene: TRBJ1-1; clone size: many; CDR3 protein: CSAISSSDRGNAEAFF; CDR3 DNA: TGCAGTGCTATTTCATCCTCGGACAGGGGGAATGCTGAAGCTTTCTTT
CDR3 length: 13; V gene: TRBV24-1; D gene: .; J gene: TRBJ2-2; clone size: many; CDR3 protein: CATGTANTGELFF; CDR3 DNA: TGTGCCACCGGGACGGCGAACACCGGGGAGCTGTTTTTT
CDR3 length: 15; V gene: TRBV5-4; D gene: TRBD1; J gene: TRBJ2-2; clone size: .; CDR3 protein: CASSPQGTGTGELFF; CDR3 DNA: TGTGCCAGCAGCCCTCAAGGGACAGGGACAGGGGAGCTGTTTTTT
CDR3 length: 14; V gene: TRBV2; D gene: .; J gene: TRBJ1-1; clone size: many; CDR3 protein: CASSQQATNTEAFF; CDR3 DNA: TGTGCCAGCAGTCAACAGGCGACGAACACTGAAGCTTTCTTT
CDR3 length: 14; V gene: TRBV7-2; D gene: .; J gene: TRBJ2-2; clone size: many; CDR3 protein: CASSLGQGVGELFF; CDR3 DNA: TGTGCCAGCAGCTTAGGGCAGGGCGTAGGGGAGCTGTTTTTT
CDR3 length: 16; V gene: TRBV7-9; D gene: TRBD2; J gene: TRBJ2-7; clone size: many; CDR3 protein: CASSFPAGAPSYEQYF; CDR3 DNA: TGTGCCAGCAGCTTCCCAGCGGGGGCCCCCTCCTACGAGCAGTACTTC
CDR3 length: 15; V gene: TRBV7-2; D gene: TRBD1; J gene: TRBJ1-5; clone size: many; CDR3 protein: CASSLDPGGRQPQHF; CDR3 DNA: TGTGCCAGCAGCTTAGACCCAGGGGGGCGTCAGCCCCAGCATTTT
CDR3 length: 14; V gene: TRBV2; D gene: .; J gene: TRBJ1-1; clone size: .; CDR3 protein: CASSKQGGDTEAFF; CDR3 DNA: TGTGCCAGCAGTAAACAGGGAGGGGACACTGAAGCTTTCTTT
CDR3 length: 13; V gene: TRBV4-1; D gene: .; J gene: TRBJ2-7; clone size: many; CDR3 protein: CASSPRLDYEQYF; CDR3 DNA: TGCGCCAGCAGCCCCCGGTTAGACTACGAGCAGTACTTC
CDR3 length: 17; V gene: TRBV4-3; D gene: TRBD1; J gene: TRBJ2-1; clone size: many; CDR3 protein: CASSPWVTGDSYNEQFF; CDR3 DNA: TGCGCCAGCAGCCCGTGGGTAACAGGGGACTCCTACAATGAGCAGTTCTTC
CDR3 length: 17; V gene: TRBV4-3; D gene: TRBD2; J gene: TRBJ2-5; clone size: .; CDR3 protein: CASSQDIGRTFQETQYF; CDR3 DNA: TGCGCCAGCAGCCAAGATATCGGGAGGACTTTCCAAGAGACCCAGTACTTC
CDR3 length: 14; V gene: TRBV18; D gene: .; J gene: TRBJ1-5; clone size: .; CDR3 protein: CASSPDQGYQPQHF; CDR3 DNA: TGTGCCAGCTCGCCAGATCAGGGTTATCAGCCCCAGCATTTT
CDR3 length: 17; V gene: TRBV5-6; D gene: .; J gene: TRBJ1-1; clone size: many; CDR3 protein: CASSLFGVAAEGTEAFF; CDR3 DNA: TGTGCCAGCAGCTTGTTCGGCGTCGCCGCGGAGGGGACTGAAGCTTTCTTT
CDR3 length: 14; V gene: TRBV19; D gene: .; J gene: TRBJ2-1; clone size: few; CDR3 protein: CASSIGDSYNEQFF; CDR3 DNA: TGTGCCAGTAGTATTGGGGACTCCTACAATGAGCAGTTCTTC
CDR3 length: 14; V gene: TRBV3-1; D gene: .; J gene: TRBJ2-5; clone size: many; CDR3 protein: CASSLKSGEETQYF; CDR3 DNA: TGTGCCAGCAGCCTCAAATCGGGAGAAGAGACCCAGTACTTC
CDR3 length: 16; V gene: TRBV15; D gene: .; J gene: TRBJ1-2; clone size: many; CDR3 protein: CATSRDRSGRIYGYTF; CDR3 DNA: TGTGCCACCAGCAGAGATCGGAGTGGACGCATCTATGGCTACACCTTC
CDR3 length: 14; V gene: TRBV20-1; D gene: TRBD2; J gene: TRBJ2-7; clone size: few; CDR3 protein: CSARSGSGSYEQYF; CDR3 DNA: TGCAGTGCTAGGTCGGGTAGCGGGAGCTACGAGCAGTACTTC
CDR3 length: 14; V gene: TRBV5-1; D gene: .; J gene: TRBJ2-5; clone size: many; CDR3 protein: CVSSPGHRPETQYF; CDR3 DNA: TGCGTCAGCAGCCCGGGACATCGGCCAGAGACCCAGTACTTC
CDR3 length: 13; V gene: TRBV6-2/TRBV6-3; D gene: TRBD2; J gene: TRBJ2-7; clone size: many; CDR3 protein: CASSWYPGGEQYF; CDR3 DNA: TGTGCCAGCAGTTGGTATCCGGGAGGCGAGCAGTACTTC
CDR3 length: 14; V gene: TRBV10-3; D gene: TRBD1; J gene: TRBJ2-3; clone size: many; CDR3 protein: CAIRRQGAVDTQYF; CDR3 DNA: TGTGCCATCAGGAGACAGGGGGCCGTAGATACGCAGTATTTT